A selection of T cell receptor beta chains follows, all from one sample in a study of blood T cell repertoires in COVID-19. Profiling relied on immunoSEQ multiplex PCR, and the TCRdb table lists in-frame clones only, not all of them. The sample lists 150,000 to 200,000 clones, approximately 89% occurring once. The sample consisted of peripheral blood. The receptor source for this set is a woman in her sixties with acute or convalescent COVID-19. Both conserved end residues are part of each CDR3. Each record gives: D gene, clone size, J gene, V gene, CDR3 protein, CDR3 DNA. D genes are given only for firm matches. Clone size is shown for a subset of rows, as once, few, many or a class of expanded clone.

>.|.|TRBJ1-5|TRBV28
CASSFFSGGQPQHF
TGTGCCAGCAGTTTTTTCTCTGGCGGGCAGCCCCAGCATTTT
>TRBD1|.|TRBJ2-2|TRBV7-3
CASSVLRTGRIGNTGELFF
TGTGCCAGCAGCGTCCTTCGGACAGGGAGAATCGGGAACACCGGGGAGCTGTTTTTT
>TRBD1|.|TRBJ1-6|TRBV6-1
CASSDGTGINSPLHF
TGTGCCAGCAGTGACGGGACAGGGATAAATTCACCCCTCCACTTT
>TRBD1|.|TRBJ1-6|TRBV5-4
CASSLGQGESPLHF
TGTGCCAGCAGCTTGGGACAGGGGGAATCACCCCTCCACTTT
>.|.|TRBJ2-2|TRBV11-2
CASSLALFPGELFF
TGTGCCAGCAGCTTAGCCCTATTCCCCGGGGAGCTGTTTTTT
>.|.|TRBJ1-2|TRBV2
CASSGGPGQIGGYTF
TGTGCCAGCAGTGGGGGCCCAGGGCAAATTGGTGGCTACACCTTC
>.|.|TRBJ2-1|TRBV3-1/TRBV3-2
CASSPTYSSYNEQFF
TGTGCCAGCAGCCCGACCTACAGCTCCTACAATGAGCAGTTCTTC
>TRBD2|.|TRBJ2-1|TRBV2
CASIPGTSGMGNEQFF
TGTGCCAGCATCCCGGGGACTAGCGGGATGGGGAATGAGCAGTTCTTC
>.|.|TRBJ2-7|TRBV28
CASSPIQRGYEQYF
TGTGCCAGCAGCCCAATACAACGGGGCTACGAGCAGTACTTC
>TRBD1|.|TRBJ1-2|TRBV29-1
CSVLDREEGIYGYTF
TGCAGCGTTTTGGACAGGGAAGAAGGGATCTATGGCTACACCTTC
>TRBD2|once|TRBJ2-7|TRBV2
CASSANGLATYEQYF
TGTGCCAGCAGTGCTAACGGACTAGCGACCTACGAGCAGTACTTC
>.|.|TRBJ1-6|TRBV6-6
CASSYSVQSGGSPLHF
TGTGCCAGCAGTTACTCGGTACAAAGTGGTGGTTCACCCCTCCACTTT
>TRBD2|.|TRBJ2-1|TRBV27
CASSLSRTSSQFF
TGTGCCAGCAGTTTATCGAGGACTAGCAGCCAGTTCTTC
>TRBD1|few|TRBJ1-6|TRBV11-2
CASSFPRGQGNSPLHF
TGTGCCAGCAGCTTCCCCCGGGGACAGGGGAATTCACCCCTCCACTTT
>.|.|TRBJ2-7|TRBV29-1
CSVVWGVNYEQYF
TGCAGCGTTGTTTGGGGGGTCAACTACGAGCAGTACTTC
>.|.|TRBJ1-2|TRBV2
CASSRTTDYGYTF
TGTGCCAGCAGCCGGACGACAGACTATGGCTACACCTTC
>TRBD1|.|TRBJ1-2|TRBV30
CAWSVQGKHGYTF
TGTGCCTGGAGTGTACAGGGGAAACATGGCTACACCTTC
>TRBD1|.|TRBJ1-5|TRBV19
CASSPRQGYSNQPQHF
TGTGCCAGTAGTCCCCGACAGGGCTATAGCAATCAGCCCCAGCATTTT
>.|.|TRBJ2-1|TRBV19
CASSISTGAYNEQFF
TGTGCCAGTAGTATAAGTACGGGAGCCTACAATGAGCAGTTCTTC
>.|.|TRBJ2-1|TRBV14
CASSQDPASSYNEQFF
TGTGCCAGCAGCCAAGATCCAGCGAGCTCCTACAATGAGCAGTTCTTC
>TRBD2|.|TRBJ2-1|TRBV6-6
CASSHTRWGSSGKYKKQFF
TGTGCCAGCAGTCACACCCGCTGGGGGTCTAGCGGGAAATATAAGAAGCAGTTCTTC
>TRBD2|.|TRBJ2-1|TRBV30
CAWRGVGSGSMRNEQFF
TGTGCCTGGAGGGGGGTAGGAAGCGGGAGTATGCGGAATGAGCAGTTCTTC
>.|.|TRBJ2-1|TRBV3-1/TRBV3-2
CASSHRQGYRNEQFF
TGTGCCAGCAGCCATCGCCAGGGGTATCGCAATGAGCAGTTCTTC
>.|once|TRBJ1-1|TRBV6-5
CASRGNRGTEAFF
TGTGCCAGCCGGGGGAATCGGGGCACTGAAGCTTTCTTT
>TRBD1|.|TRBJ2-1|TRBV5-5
CASSLRDSTYNEQFF
TGTGCCAGCAGCCTCCGGGACAGTACCTACAATGAGCAGTTCTTC
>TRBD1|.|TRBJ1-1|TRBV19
CASSILGQTSMNTEAFF
TGTGCCAGTAGTATCCTGGGACAGACCAGTATGAACACTGAAGCTTTCTTT
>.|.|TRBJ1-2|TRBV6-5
CASSFHSPNYGYTF
TGTGCCAGCAGTTTCCACAGTCCTAACTATGGCTACACCTTC
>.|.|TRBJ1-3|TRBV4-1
CASRSGNTIYF
TGCGCCAGCCGCTCTGGAAACACCATATATTTT
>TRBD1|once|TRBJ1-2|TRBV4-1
CASSQGERQGGGYGYTF
TGCGCCAGCAGCCAAGGGGAACGACAGGGGGGGGGCTATGGCTACACCTTC
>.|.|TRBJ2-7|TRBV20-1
CSARSSYEQYF
TGCAGTGCTAGGAGCTCCTACGAGCAGTACTTC
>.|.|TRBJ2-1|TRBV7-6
CASSLSLRTEQFF
TGTGCCAGCAGCTTATCTCTACGAACTGAGCAGTTCTTC
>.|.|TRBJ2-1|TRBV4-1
CASSQEQGSSYNEQFF
TGCGCCAGCAGCCAAGAACAGGGCAGCTCCTACAATGAGCAGTTCTTC
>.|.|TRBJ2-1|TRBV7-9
CASSFFSGNEQFF
TGTGCCAGCAGCTTCTTTTCGGGAAATGAGCAGTTCTTC
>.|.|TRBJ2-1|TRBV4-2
CASSRLGQKNEQFF
TGTGCCAGCAGCCGGTTAGGACAGAAGAATGAGCAGTTCTTC
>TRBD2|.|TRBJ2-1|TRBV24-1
CATSDPSSGGREQFF
TGTGCCACCAGTGACCCTTCTAGCGGGGGTAGGGAGCAGTTCTTC
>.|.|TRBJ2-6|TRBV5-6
CASKTGDRLSGANVLTF
TGTGCCAGCAAAACGGGGGATCGCTTATCTGGGGCCAACGTCCTGACTTTC
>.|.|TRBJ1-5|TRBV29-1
CSVAQAIDQPQHF
TGCAGCGTTGCTCAGGCAATCGATCAGCCCCAGCATTTT
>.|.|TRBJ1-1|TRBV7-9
CASSPAWTRPNTEAFF
TGTGCCAGCAGCCCCGCTTGGACAAGGCCCAACACTGAAGCTTTCTTT
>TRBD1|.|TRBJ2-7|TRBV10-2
CASGRGQGLEQYF
TGCGCCAGCGGGCGGGGACAGGGGCTCGAGCAGTACTTC